These 20 T cell receptor beta chains were all obtained from the same sample, sequenced in a study of blood T cell repertoires in COVID-19. Profiling relied on immunoSEQ multiplex PCR, and the TCRdb table lists in-frame clones only, not all of them. The sample contains about 57,000 clones, about 91% of which appear only once. Source material: peripheral blood. These TCRs come from a man aged 55-75 years with acute or convalescent COVID-19.

The V call is TRBV6-1, the J call TRBJ2-1; tentatively, D is TRBD1 (6 bases). The CDR3 is 19 residues long. The ends were cut back, 0 bases at V and 7 bases at J, with 25 bases in the middle. Germline V gives CDR1 MNHNS, CDR2 SASEGT. The CDR3 DNA is TGTGCCAGCAGTGAAGCACCTCTCTCGGGAAGGGGACAAAAGAATGAGCAGTTCTTC. Translating it yields CASSEAPLSGRGQKNEQFF.

The CDR3 loop is CATSIAEPTGELFF. The CDR3 bases are TGTGCCACCAGCATAGCGGAACCCACCGGGGAGCTGTTTTTT. The chain employs TRBV15 and TRBJ2-2; possible D gene TRBD2, 6 bases. V lost 4 bases to trimming and J lost 4 bases, with 10 bases between them. CDR3 length: 14 residues. CDR1 is LNHNV and CDR2 is YYDKDF in the germline V gene (reference sequence).

The genes are TRBV28 and TRBJ1-2; 9 bases are a match to TRBD1. CDR1 is MDHEN, CDR2 SYDVKM, per germline. Unmatched junction bases numbered 14, after V lost 7 bases and J lost 2 bases. The CDR3 has 17 amino acids. CDR3 residues: CASTDGGQGVINYGYTF. CDR3 sequence (DNA): TGTGCCAGCACAGACGGGGGACAGGGTGTCATCAACTATGGCTACACCTTC.

The chain couples TRBV28 to TRBJ1-5; D may be TRBD1 (6 bases). V lost 2 bases to trimming and J lost 6 bases, with 11 bases between them. Germline V CDR1 and CDR2: MDHEN, SYDVKM. This CDR3 comprises 14 residues. CDR3 nucleotide sequence: TGTGCCAGCAGTTTAAGGGACATTAGTCAGCCCCAGCATTTT. Residues: CASSLRDISQPQHF.

The V gene is TRBV3-1 (or the pseudogene TRBV3-2), the J gene TRBJ1-4, with no clear D. The CDR3 totals 18 residues. Trimming removed 1 base at V and 0 bases at J, with 15 bases between. CDR1 is LGHDT and CDR2 is YNNKEL in the germline V gene (reference sequence). The CDR3 loop reads CASSQVSGILATNEKLFF. DNA for the CDR3: TGTGCCAGCAGCCAAGTATCCGGTATTTTGGCAACTAATGAAAAACTGTTTTTT.

The CDR3 loop reads CAISKGLAGGTDTQYF. CDR3 DNA: TGTGCCATCAGTAAGGGACTAGCGGGAGGCACAGATACGCAGTATTTT. V gene TRBV10-3 combines with J gene TRBJ2-3; 14 nucleotides agree with TRBD2. CDR1 ENHRY and CDR2 SYGVKD come from the germline V gene. V lost 5 bases and J lost 1; bases outside the gene matches: 2. The CDR3 runs 16 residues.

CDR3 sequence reads: CASSSPTGTDHGYTF. Written as DNA, the CDR3 is TGTGCCAGCAGTTCCCCCACTGGGACAGATCATGGCTACACCTTC. This chain joins TRBV28 and TRBJ1-2, with TRBD1 identical over 7 bases. Per the germline V gene, CDR1 is MDHEN and CDR2 is SYDVKM. The V and J ends lost 4 bases and 6 bases, in that order; junction bases with no gene match: 11. This CDR3 contains 15 residues.

The chain joins TRBV15 to TRBJ2-2; possible D gene TRBD1, 5 bases. This CDR3 is 17 amino acids long. Germline CDR1 reads LNHNV; CDR2 reads YYDKDF (reference sequence). Trimming left V 0 bases short and J 1 base short, with 12 bases between. Written as DNA, the CDR3 is TGTGCCACCAGCAGAGATGAGACAGCTGAGAACACCGGGGAGCTGTTTTTT. This translates into CATSRDETAENTGELFF.

The chain employs TRBV11-3 and TRBJ2-1; 14 bases match TRBD2. The CDR3 has 16 amino acids. Trimming took 3 bases from V and 7 from J; bases not matched to a gene: 5. CDR1 and CDR2 from the germline V gene are SGHNT and YENEEA. CDR3 sequence (DNA): TGTGCCAGCAGCTTTCGACTAGCGGGAGGGAATAATGAGCAGTTCTTC. Its translation: CASSFRLAGGNNEQFF.

The CDR3 sequence: CATSLAGVQDTQYF. The CDR3 DNA sequence: TGTGCCACCAGTCTAGCGGGAGTACAAGATACGCAGTATTTT. This rearrangement joins TRBV24-1 to TRBJ2-3; TRBD2 matches 10 bases. The junction had 4 bases not matched to a gene; V was cut back by 6 bases and J by 5 bases. CDR1 is KGHDR and CDR2 is SFDVKD in the germline V gene. The CDR3 spans 14 residues.

The chain links TRBV18 to TRBJ2-7, with a weak D call TRBD2 (6 bases). Germline assignment: CDR1 KGHSH and CDR2 LQKENI. Trimming removed 0 bases at V and 4 bases at J, with 13 bases between. This CDR3 contains 15 residues. In DNA, the CDR3 is TGTGCCAGCTCACCACCGGGGGGAGAAAGATACGAGCAGTACTTC. Protein sequence: CASSPPGGERYEQYF.

The V and J genes are TRBV19 and TRBJ1-4, with 7 bases fitting TRBD1. The CDR3 covers 15 residues. Germline V gives CDR1 LNHDA, CDR2 SQIVND (reference sequence). With 7 bases clipped from V and 0 bases from J, the junction kept 5 bases outside the gene matches. Here the CDR3 DNA reads TGTGCCAGTACGGGACAGTTTGCAACTAATGAAAAACTGTTTTTT. Protein product: CASTGQFATNEKLFF.

This sequence joins TRBV7-9 and TRBJ1-1; 11 bases agree with TRBD1. Germline values: CDR1 SEHNR, CDR2 FQNEAQ (reference sequence). The trim removed 8 bases at V and 5 bases at J, leaving 13 bases unmatched. The CDR3 consists of 16 residues. CDR3 in DNA: TGTGCCAGCGGCCCGACCAGACGGGACAGGGGGACTGAAGCTTTCTTT. Protein product: CASGPTRRDRGTEAFF.

The genes are TRBV3-1 (or the pseudogene TRBV3-2) and TRBJ1-4; D gene ambiguous. The CDR3 is 15 residues long. V was pared by 4 bases and J by 2 bases, with 11 bases between. Germline V gives CDR1 LGHDT, CDR2 YNNKEL (reference sequence). CDR3 sequence reads: CASSPAVATNEKLFF. As DNA, the CDR3 is TGTGCCAGCAGCCCCGCGGTTGCGACTAATGAAAAACTGTTTTTT.

V and J are TRBV28 and TRBJ2-7; D perhaps matches TRBD2 (6 bases). The CDR3 length is 14 residues. Trimming left V 6 bases short and J 3 bases short, with 15 bases between. The germline gives CDR1 MDHEN, CDR2 SYDVKM. CDR3 amino acids: CASSRTIQNYEQYF. CDR3 coding DNA: TGTGCCAGCAGCCGGACTATCCAGAACTACGAGCAGTACTTC.

The J gene is TRBJ1-6, the V gene TRBV10-3; D remains ambiguous. The CDR3 spans 13 residues. Looked up from germline, CDR1 is ENHRY and CDR2 is SYGVKD. Trimming pared 3 bases from V and 6 bases from J, leaving 6 bases between. CDR3 in amino acids: CAISENSNSPLHF. DNA for the CDR3: TGTGCCATCAGTGAAAACAGTAATTCACCCCTCCACTTT.

V is TRBV7-6 and J is TRBJ1-4; 7 nucleotides agree with TRBD1. With V trimmed by 3 bases and J by 6 bases, 7 bases remained unmatched. This CDR3 spans 15 amino acids. Germline values: CDR1 SGHVS, CDR2 FNYEAQ. CDR3 sequence: CASSFRDRAHEKLFF. DNA of the CDR3: TGTGCCAGCAGCTTTCGGGACAGAGCGCATGAAAAACTGTTTTTT.

J is TRBJ1-3 and V is TRBV11-2; 9 bases are shared with TRBD1. The CDR3 sequence is 15 residues long. The germline V gene encodes CDR1 SGHAT and CDR2 FQNNGV. With V trimmed by 1 base and J by 2 bases, 0 bases remained unmatched. The CDR3 sequence: CASSLGQGAGNTIYF. The CDR3 DNA sequence: TGTGCCAGCAGCTTAGGACAGGGGGCTGGAAACACCATATATTTT.

J is TRBJ2-1 and V is TRBV5-5, with a weak D call TRBD2 (5 bases). CDR1 and CDR2 (germline): SGHKS, YYEKEE (reference sequence). The CDR3 spans 17 residues. V was pared by 0 bases and J by 0 bases, with 13 bases between. As DNA, the CDR3 is TGTGCCAGCAGCTTGGTCATGCAGCGGAGCTCCTACAATGAGCAGTTCTTC. Its protein is CASSLVMQRSSYNEQFF.

This rearrangement joins TRBV4-3 to TRBJ2-1, with D uncertain. CDR1 is LGHNA, CDR2 YSLEER, per germline. V shed 1 base and J shed 0 bases, with 10 bases lying between them. This CDR3 has 16 residues. CDR3 coding DNA: TGCGCCAGCAGCCAAGGGGTACGGAGCTCCTACAATGAGCAGTTCTTC. Translated, it gives CASSQGVRSSYNEQFF.